These 27 T cell receptor beta chains came from one sample sequenced in a study of T-cell memory formation after mild COVID-19 (dated by TCRdb to the early 2020s). Library prep was done by 5' RACE. TCRdb shows the sequencer as Illumina NovaSeq 6000. The public reads were quality trimmed at Q25 with fastp and then assembled into clones with MiXCR by TCRdb, keeping productive beta chains. One record per CDR3 amino acid sequence lists the most common genes and DNA. In this sample the table shows some 260,000 distinct CDR3 sequences, about a sixth of which occur a single time. The ten largest clonotypes hold approximately 3.5% of the sample. The sequenced sample was PBMCs or a T cell subset sorted from them (not recorded which). Receptors were obtained from a man aged 18 to 29 who had mild COVID-19 (a few samples of this study predate the infection). The sample titles of this study are shuffled in the database, so cell type and time point are left out; the donor was told from shared clones.

This clonotype was seen more than once but under ten times. The V gene is TRBV5-6, the J gene TRBJ2-5, with D maybe TRBD2 (6 bases). Germline values: CDR1 SGHDT, CDR2 YYEEEE. This CDR3 comprises 15 residues. V was shortened by 3 bases and J by 5 bases, with 17 bases between the two germline ends. CDR3 residues: CASSYAGRYWETQYF. For the CDR3, the DNA is TGTGCCAGCAGCTATGCGGGACGGTACTGGGAGACCCAGTACTTC.

The chain joins TRBV12-3 or TRBV12-4 to TRBJ2-5; 11 nucleotides line up with TRBD2. This CDR3 has 15 residues. Trimming cost V 5 bases and J 1 base; bases outside gene matches: 3. This CDR3 is CASSQGLAGQETQYF. The CDR3 DNA is TGTGCCAGCAGTCAAGGACTAGCGGGCCAAGAGACCCAGTACTTC.

This chain connects TRBV12-3 or TRBV12-4 to TRBJ2-3; the D is unclear. V was cut by 8 bases and J by 1 base, with 4 bases left in between. The length of the CDR3 is 11 residues. DNA of the CDR3: TGTGCCAGCTATGGCACAGATACGCAGTATTTT. It translates to CASYGTDTQYF.

This clonotype was seen more than once but under ten times. CDR3 DNA: TGTGCCAGCAGTGAACAGAGCGGGACACCCTATGGCTACACCTTC. This encodes CASSEQSGTPYGYTF. J is TRBJ1-2 and V is TRBV12-3 or TRBV12-4; D might be TRBD1 (6 bases). This CDR3 comprises 15 residues. V was trimmed by 5 bases and J by 4 bases, leaving 17 bases between them.

This rearrangement joins TRBV24-1 to TRBJ2-5; 9 bases align to TRBD2. J gave up 3 bases and V 0 bases, and 1 base lay outside the gene matches. The CDR3 has 15 amino acids. In germline, CDR1 is KGHDR, CDR2 SFDVKD. The CDR3, as DNA: TGTGCCACCAGTGATTTGTCTAGCGGGGAAGAGACCCAGTACTTC. Encoded protein: CATSDLSSGEETQYF.

The rearrangement joins TRBV20-1 to TRBJ1-5; TRBD1 matches at 7 bases. The ends lost 5 bases at V and 6 bases at J; junction bases unmatched: 4. The CDR3 is 12 amino acids. Germline CDR1 is DFQATT and CDR2 is SNEGSKA (reference sequence). The CDR3 region is CSAYHRGQPQHF. The CDR3 DNA follows: TGCAGTGCTTACCACAGGGGTCAGCCCCAGCATTTT.

This clonotype was detected only a few times. Here the CDR3 reads CASSSRRGDTQYF. The CDR3 nucleotides are TGTGCCAGCAGTTCTAGGAGGGGAGATACGCAGTATTTT. The chain recombines TRBV12-3 or TRBV12-4 with TRBJ2-3; weak D call: TRBD2 (6 bases). The V gene lost 4 bases and the J gene lost 5 bases, with 10 bases spanning the gap. The CDR3 runs 13 residues.

This clonotype was observed a few times. The chain combines TRBV12-3 or TRBV12-4 with TRBJ1-5, with D unresolved. This CDR3 comprises 14 residues. Trimming removed 5 bases at V and 4 bases at J, with 12 bases between. Here the CDR3 DNA reads TGTGCCAGCAGTCCCCGGTTCGTGAATCAGCCCCAGCATTTT. Translated: CASSPRFVNQPQHF.

This clonotype was detected only a few times. The rearrangement uses TRBV7-2 and TRBJ1-2; D is undetermined. V was clipped by 6 bases and J by 7 bases, with 15 bases between them. The germline gives CDR1 SGHTA, CDR2 FQGNSA. The CDR3 is made up of 13 amino acids. CDR3 region: CASSPTPGPGYTF. For the CDR3, the DNA is TGTGCCAGCAGTCCCACCCCGGGTCCTGGCTACACCTTC.

Here the CDR3 reads CASSPGTGVWGTEAFF. The CDR3, as DNA: TGTGCCAGCTCACCAGGGACAGGGGTTTGGGGCACTGAAGCTTTCTTT. The chain joins TRBV18 to TRBJ1-1; TRBD1 matches 10 bases. The CDR3 contains 16 residues. Germline V gene data show CDR1 as KGHSH and CDR2 as LQKENI. V shed 2 bases, J shed 4 bases, and the junction held 7 bases outside the gene matches.

The table lists this clonotype with a few counts. The chain is built from TRBV25-1 and TRBJ2-7, with 8 bases that match TRBD1. This CDR3 is built from 13 residues. CDR1 is MGHDK and CDR2 is SYGVNS in the germline V gene. The V segment lost 4 bases and the J segment 3 bases; nucleotides outside the gene matches: 2. CDR3 sequence reads: CASSGTGIYEQYV. CDR3 sequence (DNA): TGTGCCAGCAGTGGGACAGGGATCTACGAGCAGTACGTC.

This clonotype was counted only a few times. The chain has TRBV6-5 and TRBJ2-5; tentatively, D is TRBD1 or TRBD2 (5 bases each). Germline lookup yields CDR1 MNHEY and CDR2 SVGAGI. CDR3 size: 15 residues. V gave up 2 bases and J gave up 6 bases, with 16 bases separating them. CDR3 sequence reads: CASSYAGTAGQTQYF. The DNA of the CDR3 is TGTGCCAGCAGTTACGCTGGGACCGCGGGTCAGACCCAGTACTTC.

For the CDR3, the DNA is TGTGCTAGTGGTTTCTCTCCGGCAGGGCGAGGCTACACCTTC. As protein: CASGFSPAGRGYTF. V gene TRBV12-5 combines with J gene TRBJ1-2; tentative D call: TRBD1 (5 bases). This CDR3 comprises 14 residues. Germline-derived CDR1 and CDR2 are LGHNT and FRNRAP. V lost 3 bases to trimming and J lost 8 bases, with 16 bases between them.

This clonotype has more than one count but fewer than ten. V gene TRBV29-1 combines with J gene TRBJ2-3; 8 bases fit TRBD2. This CDR3 is built from 14 residues. Germline V gene lookup returns CDR1 SQVTM and CDR2 ANQGSEA. The trim removed 4 bases at V and 0 bases at J, leaving 3 bases unmatched. CDR3 DNA sequence: TGCAGCGTTGCCGGGGGGGCTAGCACAGATACGCAGTATTTT. Residues: CSVAGGASTDTQYF.

The chain combines TRBV6-6 with TRBJ2-3; tentatively, D is TRBD1 (5 bases). This CDR3 region has 12 residues. Trimming stripped 6 bases from V and 8 bases from J, with 12 bases between. CDR1 MNHNY and CDR2 SVGAGI come from the germline V gene (reference sequence). CDR3 amino acids: CASSPLGATQYF. The CDR3, as DNA: TGTGCCAGCAGCCCGTTAGGGGCTACGCAGTATTTT.

This clonotype came up a few times. CDR3 coding DNA: TGTGCCAGCACCCCTCCGGGGGCCGGCACAGATACGCAGTATTTT. Residues: CASTPPGAGTDTQYF. The rearrangement uses TRBV12-3 or TRBV12-4 and TRBJ2-3; D tentatively reads TRBD1 or TRBD2 (6 bases each). V lost 7 bases to trimming and J lost 1 base, with 15 bases between them. CDR3 length: 15 residues.

This clonotype was observed a few times. Here the CDR3 DNA reads TGTGCCAGCAGCCCTTACGGGGTGCGCGATGAGCAGTTCTTC. This gives the protein CASSPYGVRDEQFF. This chain uses TRBV3-1 with TRBJ2-1; a possible D gene is TRBD2 (5 bases). V shed 4 bases and J shed 8 bases, with 15 bases lying between them. This CDR3 comprises 14 residues. In germline, CDR1 is LGHDT, CDR2 YNNKEL (reference sequence).

Only a few counts were recorded for this clonotype. The chain recombines TRBV27 with TRBJ2-3; D is unresolved. Germline lookup yields CDR1 MNHEY and CDR2 SMNVEV (reference sequence). The CDR3 has 14 amino acids. The V gene lost 2 bases and the J gene lost 7 bases, with 13 bases spanning the gap. CDR3 protein: CASSLGPLTNTQYF. CDR3 bases: TGTGCCAGCAGTTTAGGGCCGCTTACGAATACGCAGTATTTT.

This clonotype has more than one count but fewer than ten. The rearrangement uses TRBV6-5 and TRBJ1-1, with D perhaps TRBD1 (5 bases). Germline V CDR1 and CDR2: MNHEY, SVGAGI. Trimming removed 0 bases at V and 1 base at J, with 6 bases between. The CDR3 spans 14 residues. CDR3 protein: CASSYSRGNTEAFF. CDR3 coding DNA: TGTGCCAGCAGTTACTCGAGGGGGAACACTGAAGCTTTCTTT.

The sample holds many counts of this clonotype. This rearrangement joins TRBV29-1 to TRBJ1-2, with 8 bases that match TRBD1. The CDR3 consists of 15 residues. With V trimmed by 0 bases and J by 4 bases, 7 bases remained unmatched. The germline V gene encodes CDR1 SQVTM and CDR2 ANQGSEA. The CDR3 protein is CSVEDLTGESYGYTF. In DNA, the CDR3 is TGCAGCGTTGAAGATCTGACAGGGGAGAGCTATGGCTACACCTTC.

This clonotype was counted many times. The CDR3 sequence is CASSLGLADGYTF. CDR3 sequence (DNA): TGTGCCAGCAGCTTAGGACTAGCGGATGGCTACACCTTC. This sequence joins TRBV7-2 and TRBJ1-2; D unclear. Germline assignment: CDR1 SGHTA and CDR2 FQGNSA. V shed 1 base and J shed 6 bases, with 9 bases lying between them. The CDR3 has 13 residues. The complete variable domain, with remaining parts taken from reference TRBV7-2 and TRBJ1-2, reads GAGVSQSPSNKVTEKGKDVELRCDPISGHTALYWYRQSLGQGLEFLIYFQGNSAPDKSGLPSDRFSAERTGGSVSTLTIQRTQQEDSAVYLCASSLGLADGYTFGSGTRLTVV.

The table lists this clonotype with many counts. The J gene is TRBJ2-5, the V gene TRBV6-5, with 7 nucleotides matching TRBD2. The V and J ends lost 4 bases and 6 bases, in that order; junction bases with no gene match: 11. Looked up from germline, CDR1 is MNHEY and CDR2 is SVGAGI. The CDR3 covers 15 residues. The CDR3 nucleotides are TGTGCCAGCAGTTCCCCGGGAGGTCCAGGGCAGACCCAGTACTTC. Translation: CASSSPGGPGQTQYF.

V is TRBV18 and J is TRBJ2-7, with 9 bases identical to TRBD2. The germline gives CDR1 KGHSH, CDR2 LQKENI. V lost 6 bases to trimming and J lost 3 bases; unmatched junction nucleotides: 6. The CDR3 loop spans 14 amino acids. The CDR3 bases are TGTGCCAGCTCCCCAGCGGGGGGAAGCTACGAGCAGTACTTC. Translated, it gives CASSPAGGSYEQYF.

The rearrangement uses TRBV18 and TRBJ2-7; 8 bases are shared with TRBD1. Per germline, CDR1 KGHSH and CDR2 LQKENI. The trim removed 4 bases at V and 3 bases at J, leaving 2 bases unmatched. The CDR3 contains 13 residues. CDR3 DNA sequence: TGTGCCAGCTCACAAGGACAGGGCTACGAGCAGTACGTC. This translates into CASSQGQGYEQYV.

The rearrangement links TRBV7-9 to TRBJ1-1, with 7 nucleotides matching TRBD1. After removal of 3 bases from V and 3 bases from J, the junction contained 7 bases not matched to a gene. The length of the CDR3 is 15 residues. Per germline, CDR1 SEHNR and CDR2 FQNEAQ (reference sequence). The CDR3 sequence: CASSLQGGKDTEAFF. CDR3 nucleotide sequence: TGTGCCAGCAGCTTGCAGGGGGGGAAGGACACTGAAGCTTTCTTT.

This clonotype was observed a handful of times. The CDR3 protein is CASTEKYEQYV. Written as DNA, the CDR3 is TGTGCCAGCACCGAAAAGTACGAGCAGTACGTC. The chain recombines TRBV2 with TRBJ2-7; D remains ambiguous. Germline V gives CDR1 SNHLY, CDR2 FYNNEI. V was trimmed by 7 bases and J by 4 bases, leaving 8 bases between them. The CDR3 consists of 11 residues.

The chain links TRBV4-2 to TRBJ2-1, with D tentatively TRBD2 (6 bases). Trimming removed 8 bases from V and 0 bases from J, with 11 bases in between. The CDR3 spans 14 residues. CDR1 and CDR2 from the germline V gene are LGHNA and YNFKEQ. Here the CDR3 reads CASGGDSSYNEQFF. In DNA, the CDR3 is TGTGCCAGCGGCGGGGATAGCTCCTACAATGAGCAGTTCTTC.